This record covers a single TCR beta chain. TCRdb reanalysed the reads using MiXCR and keeps one entry per CDR3 protein. The sample contains about 440,000 distinct CDR3 sequences, roughly 30% of which appear only once. The data were taken from a study of T cell repertoires in cytomegalovirus infection. Study in general: Public TCR beta signatures provided an indication of both CMV infection and a matching HLA type.

CDR3 length equals 16 residues. Germline loops: CDR1 LNHNV, CDR2 YYDKDF (reference sequence). Trimming at V came to 3 bases and at J to 5 bases, leaving 10 bases not matched to a gene. Input material: PBMCs. The rearrangement uses TRBV15 and TRBJ2-7, with TRBD1 identical over 10 bases. The source of this sequence is a human donor in good health (CMV status not recorded). Some clones in this sample may be carry-over from other donors' samples. This CDR3 reads CATSREPGQGIDEQYF. The DNA of the CDR3 is TGTGCCACCAGCAGGGAGCCGGGACAGGGGATAGACGAGCAGTACTTC. The full variable domain, in which reference TRBV15 and TRBJ2-7 provide the parts outside the CDR3, is DAMVIQNPRYQVTQFGKPVTLSCSQTLNHNVMYWYQQKSSQAPKLLFHYYDKDFNNEADTPDNFQSRRPNTSFCFLDIRSPGLGDTAMYLCATSREPGQGIDEQYFGPGTRLTVT.